Following are 11 T cell receptor beta chains from one sample sequenced in a study of blood T cell repertoires in COVID-19. Assay: immunoSEQ multiplex PCR; the TCRdb copy retains only in-frame clones and omits some. The table records some 110,000 clones, 71% of them present only once. The sequenced sample was peripheral blood. Receptor source: a human donor with acute or convalescent COVID-19. The donor label of this sample is uncertain.

This clone was detected ten times or more. This chain uses TRBV7-9 with TRBJ1-2, with D possibly TRBD1 on 6 matching bases. The germline V gene encodes CDR1 SEHNR and CDR2 FQNEAQ (reference sequence). V gave up 2 bases and J gave up 0 bases, with 16 bases separating them. The length of the CDR3 is 17 residues. CDR3 region: CASSLRQEPRANYGYTF. DNA of the CDR3: TGTGCCAGCAGCTTACGACAGGAACCAAGAGCTAACTATGGCTACACCTTC.

The V call is TRBV20-1, the J call TRBJ2-1; the D is unclear. There are 15 residues in the CDR3. V was clipped by 3 bases and J by 1 base, with 13 bases between them. Germline CDR1 and CDR2: DFQATT and SNEGSKA (reference sequence). CDR3 protein: CSASSLAVSYNEQFF. In DNA, the CDR3 is TGCAGTGCTAGTTCCTTGGCGGTTTCCTACAATGAGCAGTTCTTC.

The rearrangement joins TRBV5-5 to TRBJ1-4, with 9 bases identical to TRBD1. Germline CDR1 reads SGHKS; CDR2 reads YYEKEE (reference sequence). J gave up 8 bases and V 4 bases, and 9 bases lay outside the gene matches. The CDR3 covers 15 residues. The CDR3 DNA reads TGTGCCAGCAGCACATACAGGGGGCGCGAGGAAAAACTGTTTTTT. Residues: CASSTYRGREEKLFF.

V gene TRBV4-2 combines with J gene TRBJ2-3, with 10 bases aligning to TRBD2. The CDR3 is made up of 17 amino acids. Looked up from germline, CDR1 is LGHNA and CDR2 is YNFKEQ. The ends lost 4 bases at V and 5 bases at J; junction bases unmatched: 12. Here the CDR3 reads CASSPVSAGGQEDTQYF. CDR3 nucleotides: TGTGCCAGCAGCCCTGTATCAGCGGGGGGGCAGGAAGATACGCAGTATTTT.

The V gene is TRBV7-9, the J gene TRBJ2-3, with 9 bases lining up with TRBD1. Looked up from germline, CDR1 is SEHNR and CDR2 is FQNEAQ (reference sequence). The CDR3 is 15 amino acids. The ends lost 2 bases at V and 1 base at J; junction bases unmatched: 1. This chain's CDR3 is CASSLTGGGTDTQYF. CDR3 sequence (DNA): TGTGCCAGCAGCTTAACAGGGGGCGGCACAGATACGCAGTATTTT.

This clone was seen a handful of times. DNA for the CDR3: TGCAGCGGTGGGACTACCGGGCAACAAGAGACCCAGTACTTC. Encoded protein: CSGGTTGQQETQYF. The chain links TRBV29-1 to TRBJ2-5; 7 bases map to TRBD2. The germline V gene encodes CDR1 SQVTM and CDR2 ANQGSEA. The CDR3 loop spans 14 amino acids. J gave up 2 bases and V 7 bases, and 10 bases lay outside the gene matches.

The count of this clone is one. J is TRBJ2-1 and V is TRBV9, with TRBD2 matching 12 bases. CDR3 length equals 15 residues. Germline trimming cut 3 bases from V and 4 bases from J; bases unmatched to any gene: 2. Germline-derived CDR1 and CDR2 are SGDLS and YYNGEE. The CDR3 spells CASSDTSGGYNEQFF. In nucleotides, the CDR3 is TGTGCCAGCAGCGACACTAGCGGGGGGTACAATGAGCAGTTCTTC.

This chain uses TRBV12-3 or TRBV12-4 with TRBJ2-1; 7 positions match TRBD2. This CDR3 region has 11 residues. With 5 bases clipped from V and 10 bases from J, the junction kept 2 bases outside the gene matches. DNA for the CDR3: TGTGCCAGCAGTAGCGGGAACGAGCAGTTCTTC. Translation gives CASSSGNEQFF.

The chain couples TRBV12-3 or TRBV12-4 to TRBJ1-5; tentatively, D is TRBD1 (6 bases). The CDR3 loop spans 13 amino acids. Deletions cut 5 bases from V and 8 bases from J, with 13 bases between. The CDR3 spells CASSHQGFKPQHF. In DNA, the CDR3 is TGTGCCAGCAGTCACCAGGGGTTTAAGCCCCAGCATTTT.

The V gene is TRBV10-2, the J gene TRBJ1-5; D possibly corresponds to TRBD1 (5 bases). The CDR3 extends over 15 amino acids. Germline-derived CDR1 and CDR2 are WSHSY and SAAADI. V was trimmed by 7 bases and J by 0 bases, leaving 13 bases between them. The CDR3 coding sequence is TGCGCCAGCAAGGAGCCAGGGAATAGCAATCAGCCCCAGCATTTT. As protein: CASKEPGNSNQPQHF.

This clone was found many times. The J gene is TRBJ1-2, the V gene TRBV7-8, with D uncertain. The CDR3 extends over 14 amino acids. V was cut by 1 base and J by 8 bases, with 14 bases left in between. Germline V gene data show CDR1 as SGHVS and CDR2 as FQNEAQ. Here the CDR3 DNA reads TGTGCCAGCAGCTTAGGGATAGAGGGAGTGGGCTACACCTTC. Amino acids: CASSLGIEGVGYTF.